Listed here are 14 T cell receptor beta chains from one sample, sequenced in a study of cytotoxic CD8 clonotypes in ibrutinib-treated CLL. Clones were sequenced by immunoSEQ multiplex PCR, and TCRdb holds only the in-frame ones, with some missing. The top ten hold around 5.1% of the sample, which has 250,000 to 350,000 clones, approximately 76% seen once. The sequences come from PBMCs, collected at disease progression, from a patient treated with ibrutinib. These TCRs come from a human donor with chronic lymphocytic leukemia.

The V gene is TRBV5-1, the J gene TRBJ2-7; 10 bases line up with TRBD2. Trimming cost V 5 bases and J 2 bases; bases outside gene matches: 13. The CDR3 spans 17 residues. Germline CDR1 reads SGHRS; CDR2 reads YFSETQ. As DNA, the CDR3 is TGCGCCAGCAGTCGACAGCCGGGGACTAGCGAGACCTACGAGCAGTACTTC. Translated: CASSRQPGTSETYEQYF.

The chain uses TRBV4-2 and TRBJ2-2, with D unclear. This CDR3 has 11 residues. The germline V and J ends were trimmed by 7 bases and 7 bases, with 7 bases remaining between them. Germline values: CDR1 LGHNA, CDR2 YNFKEQ. CDR3 region: CASTTGGELFF. CDR3 DNA: TGTGCCAGCACCACTGGCGGGGAGCTGTTTTTT.

The rearrangement joins TRBV7-8 to TRBJ2-5, with a tentative D call TRBD1 (5 bases). V lost 0 bases and J lost 7, with 12 bases in between. The CDR3 extends over 14 amino acids. Germline V gene data show CDR1 as SGHVS and CDR2 as FQNEAQ. CDR3 amino acids: CASSLAAREWTQYF. The CDR3 DNA follows: TGTGCCAGCAGCTTAGCGGCCAGGGAATGGACCCAGTACTTC.

The chain carries TRBV7-8 and TRBJ2-5, with TRBD1 identical over 8 bases. In germline, CDR1 is SGHVS, CDR2 FQNEAQ. The CDR3 is 15 residues long. The J segment lost 4 bases and the V segment lost 4 bases, leaving 8 bases of the junction unmatched. This CDR3 reads CASSSSGGRGETQYF. Here the CDR3 DNA reads TGTGCCAGCAGCTCATCAGGGGGCCGGGGAGAGACCCAGTACTTC.

The chain carries TRBV27 and TRBJ2-7, with D hard to call. The CDR3 is 13 amino acids. The germline V gene has CDR1 MNHEY and CDR2 SMNVEV (reference sequence). V was cut by 1 base and J by 4 bases, with 8 bases left in between. The CDR3 protein is CASSLLYGYEQYF. In nucleotides, the CDR3 is TGTGCCAGCAGTTTATTATACGGGTACGAGCAGTACTTC.

The chain links TRBV9 to TRBJ1-4; the match to TRBD1 covers 7 bases. The CDR3 has 13 amino acids. The V segment lost 4 bases and the J segment 7 bases; nucleotides outside the gene matches: 4. CDR1 is SGDLS, CDR2 YYNGEE, per germline. CDR3 loop: CASSPDRAEKLFF. CDR3 sequence (DNA): TGTGCCAGCAGCCCCGACAGGGCTGAAAAACTGTTTTTT. Based on the CDR3 plus reference TRBV9 and TRBJ1-4, the full variable domain is DSGVTQTPKHLITATGQRVTLRCSPRSGDLSVYWYQQSLDQGLQFLIQYYNGEERAKGNILERFSAQQFPDLHSELNLSSLELGDSALYFCASSPDRAEKLFFGSGTQLSVL.

The gene calls are TRBV7-8 and TRBJ1-1; D gene ambiguous. This CDR3 region has 14 residues. The ends were cut back, 1 base at V and 1 base at J, with 7 bases in the middle. Germline CDR1 and CDR2: SGHVS and FQNEAQ. The CDR3 coding sequence is TGTGCCAGCAGCTTAGTAAAAAAGAACACTGAAGCTTTCTTT. Protein: CASSLVKKNTEAFF.

The rearrangement links TRBV5-6 to TRBJ2-7; D possibly matches TRBD1 or TRBD2 (7 bases each). The CDR3 is 14 amino acids. Germline lookup yields CDR1 SGHDT and CDR2 YYEEEE. Trimming pared 4 bases from V and 4 bases from J, leaving 15 bases between. The CDR3 region is CASSPGGGPYEQYF. The CDR3 DNA sequence: TGTGCCAGCAGCCCAGGGGGGGGGCCGTACGAGCAGTACTTC.

This clone was seen a handful of times. The V gene is TRBV5-1, the J gene TRBJ1-1; TRBD1 matches at 11 bases. J was trimmed by 6 bases and V by 7 bases; bases with no gene match: 8. Per the germline V gene, CDR1 is SGHRS and CDR2 is YFSETQ. This CDR3 is 14 amino acids long. Here the CDR3 reads CASAPGQGGAEAFF. The DNA of the CDR3 is TGCGCCAGCGCGCCGGGACAGGGGGGCGCTGAAGCTTTCTTT. Combining the CDR3 with reference TRBV5-1 and TRBJ1-1 gives the whole variable domain KAGVTQTPRYLIKTRGQQVTLSCSPISGHRSVSWYQQTPGQGLQFLFEYFSETQRNKGNFPGRFSGRQFSNSRSEMNVSTLELGDSALYLCASAPGQGGAEAFFGQGTRLTVV.

This chain uses TRBV6-6 with TRBJ1-5; tentatively, D is TRBD1 (6 bases). V was shortened by 0 bases and J by 3 bases, with 9 bases between the two germline ends. The CDR3 loop spans 15 amino acids. Looked up from germline, CDR1 is MNHNY and CDR2 is SVGAGI (reference sequence). As DNA, the CDR3 is TGTGCCAGCAGTTACTCCGGACAGAACAATCAGCCCCAGCATTTT. Protein sequence: CASSYSGQNNQPQHF.

The chain couples TRBV5-1 to TRBJ1-1, with D hard to call. Trimming removed 4 bases from V and 2 bases from J, with 9 bases in between. The CDR3 spans 13 residues. Germline CDR1 is SGHRS and CDR2 is YFSETQ. The CDR3 sequence is CASSRQENTEAFF. CDR3 DNA: TGCGCCAGCAGCCGTCAGGAAAACACTGAAGCTTTCTTT. The entire variable domain, with the rest obtained from reference TRBV5-1 and TRBJ1-1, is as follows: KAGVTQTPRYLIKTRGQQVTLSCSPISGHRSVSWYQQTPGQGLQFLFEYFSETQRNKGNFPGRFSGRQFSNSRSEMNVSTLELGDSALYLCASSRQENTEAFFGQGTRLTVV.

The J gene is TRBJ2-7, the V gene TRBV7-9, with TRBD1 as a possible D gene (6 bases). Trimming took off 5 bases at V and 5 bases at J, with 10 bases between the two ends. The germline gives CDR1 SEHNR, CDR2 FQNEAQ (reference sequence). The CDR3 loop spans 12 amino acids. CDR3 nucleotide sequence: TGTGCCAGCAGCATCAGGGGAAACGAGCAGTACTTC. Its protein is CASSIRGNEQYF.

The CDR3 loop is CASSLGQGGYNEQFF. In nucleotides, the CDR3 is TGTGCCAGCAGCTTAGGACAGGGGGGGTACAATGAGCAGTTCTTC. The J gene is TRBJ2-1, the V gene TRBV5-4; 10 bases fit TRBD1. This CDR3 is 15 amino acids long. CDR1 and CDR2 from the germline V gene are SGHNT and YYREEE (reference sequence). The V gene end was trimmed by 2 bases and the J gene end by 4 bases; junction bases not matched to a gene: 3. Full variable domain (missing parts from reference TRBV5-4 and TRBJ2-1): ETGVTQSPTHLIKTRGQQVTLRCSSQSGHNTVSWYQQALGQGPQFIFQYYREEENGRGNFPPRFSGLQFPNYSSELNVNALELDDSALYLCASSLGQGGYNEQFFGPGTRLTVL.

The rearrangement joins TRBV29-1 to TRBJ1-2; 8 bases fit TRBD1. The CDR3 length is 15 residues. Trimming at V came to 6 bases and at J to 1 base, leaving 10 bases not matched to a gene. The germline CDR1 and CDR2 sequences are SQVTM and ANQGSEA. DNA of the CDR3: TGCAGCGTGTCACTCCTAGGACAGGGTAACTATGGCTACACCTTC. It codes for CSVSLLGQGNYGYTF. Based on the CDR3 plus reference TRBV29-1 and TRBJ1-2, the full variable domain is SAVISQKPSRDICQRGTSLTIQCQVDSQVTMMFWYRQQPGQSLTLIATANQGSEATYESGFVIDKFPISRPNLTFSTLTVSNMSPEDSSIYLCSVSLLGQGNYGYTFGSGTRLTVV.